Presented here are 8 T cell receptor beta chains from one specimen sequenced in a study of cytomegalovirus exposure and HLA in healthy donors (TCRdb year 2017). Preparation of the library involved the immunoSEQ multiplex PCR assay. For the multiplex PCR, a mixture combining 60 forward primers for TCR Vbeta segments and 13 reverse primers for TCR Jbeta segments was used. TCRdb re-hosts the immuneACCESS table, in-frame sequences only. Its copies lack some clones; in the studies checked, an unresolved V gene accounts for under half of them, and the cause for the rest is not known. The sample yields 110,000 to 150,000 clones; 75% to 80% were counted once. The ten largest account for approximately 1.5% of the sample. Sequenced sample: PBMCs. The receptors shown here come from a woman aged 30 to 39 in good health and CMV-seronegative.

This chain's CDR3 is CASSIGKTYNEQFF. CDR3 bases: TGTGCCAGTAGTATCGGTAAGACCTACAATGAGCAGTTCTTC. The chain carries TRBV19 and TRBJ2-1, with D unresolved. The CDR3 totals 14 residues. V dropped 3 bases and J dropped 2 bases, with 8 bases sitting between them. CDR1 is LNHDA, CDR2 SQIVND, per germline (reference sequence).

The V gene is TRBV27, the J gene TRBJ2-7; D is undetermined. V was clipped by 7 bases and J by 3 bases, with 28 bases between them. This CDR3 has 18 amino acids. Per the germline V gene, CDR1 is MNHEY and CDR2 is SMNVEV (reference sequence). The DNA for the CDR3 is TGTGCCAGCACCCCCTACGCTGCAATGGCAGCAGGTCACTACGAGCAGTACTTC. Translated, it gives CASTPYAAMAAGHYEQYF.

This sequence joins TRBV7-3 and TRBJ2-5; D is unresolved. CDR1 and CDR2 from the germline V gene are SGHTA and FQGTGA. This CDR3 region has 15 residues. V was trimmed by 0 bases and J by 4 bases, leaving 12 bases between them. Here the CDR3 reads CASSLTSFSGETQYF. CDR3 coding DNA: TGTGCCAGCAGCTTAACATCTTTTTCAGGAGAGACCCAGTACTTC.

The chain combines TRBV2 with TRBJ1-1; 7 nucleotides agree with TRBD1. The germline V gene encodes CDR1 SNHLY and CDR2 FYNNEI. The V segment lost 6 bases and the J segment 6 bases; nucleotides outside the gene matches: 7. The CDR3 runs to 13 residues. This CDR3 is CASRPTGESEAFF. The CDR3 DNA is TGTGCCAGCAGACCTACAGGGGAATCTGAAGCTTTCTTT.

V usage is TRBV29-1 and J usage is TRBJ1-6, with 9 bases lining up with TRBD1. V trimming: 1 base; J trimming: 8 bases; junction bases outside the gene matches: 3. Germline V CDR1 and CDR2: SQVTM, ANQGSEA. The CDR3 totals 14 residues. The CDR3 sequence: CSVEGTGEDSPLHF. CDR3 nucleotides: TGCAGCGTTGAAGGGACAGGGGAAGATTCACCCCTCCACTTT.

CDR3 in DNA: TGTGCCAGCAGTTTAAGACAGTCCTACGAGCAGTACTTC. Translating it yields CASSLRQSYEQYF. The rearrangement links TRBV27 to TRBJ2-7, with a tentative D call TRBD1 (5 bases). The CDR3 has 13 residues. Trimming removed 2 bases from V and 1 base from J, with 6 bases in between. CDR1 is MNHEY and CDR2 is SMNVEV in the germline V gene (reference sequence).

This chain uses TRBV2 with TRBJ2-1, with 11 bases aligning to TRBD1. This CDR3 has 14 residues. Germline V gene sequence: CDR1 SNHLY, CDR2 FYNNEI. V shed 6 bases, J shed 6 bases, and the junction held 4 bases outside the gene matches. CDR3 protein: CASSPGQGGNEQFF. CDR3 DNA sequence: TGTGCCAGCAGCCCGGGACAGGGGGGCAATGAGCAGTTCTTC.

CDR3 coding DNA: TGTGCCAGCAGCGAAAGTGGGGCGGATGGCTACACCTTC. Protein: CASSESGADGYTF. This chain connects TRBV9 to TRBJ1-2, with D possibly being TRBD1 (5 bases). V was shortened by 3 bases and J by 6 bases, with 12 bases between the two germline ends. Germline loops: CDR1 SGDLS, CDR2 YYNGEE. This CDR3 region has 13 residues.